Listed below are T cell receptor beta chains from one sample, sequenced in a study of CD8 T cells in ankylosing spondylitis. From the 5' RACE reads, TCRdb called clonotypes with MiXCR, one entry per CDR3 protein. The repertoire holds approximately 220,000 distinct CDR3 sequences, with 25% to 30% as singletons. Sequenced material: blood, either unsorted or a sorted T cell fraction (not recorded which). Every receptor here comes from a male donor with ankylosing spondylitis or in good health (not recorded which). Both conserved end residues are part of each CDR3. A D gene is named only where the DNA matches it firmly. For some rows the clone size is stated as once, few or many, or as a class when expanded; others skip it.

v_gene: TRBV5-1; d_gene: NA; len: 16; abundance: many; j_gene: TRBJ2-7; CDR3nt: TGCGCCAGCAGCACCCTTGGACCGCGGAGCTCCTACGAGCAGTACTTC; CDR3aa: CASSTLGPRSSYEQYF
v_gene: TRBV12-3/TRBV12-4; d_gene: TRBD1; len: 15; abundance: many; j_gene: TRBJ1-5; CDR3nt: TGTGCCAGCAGTCCAGGGGGCAGGGGTGATCAGCCCCAGCATTTT; CDR3aa: CASSPGGRGDQPQHF
v_gene: TRBV20-1; d_gene: NA; len: 13; abundance: few; j_gene: TRBJ2-3; CDR3nt: TGCAGTGCTAGGGACACACACACAGATACGCAGTATTTT; CDR3aa: CSARDTHTDTQYF
v_gene: TRBV7-9; d_gene: NA; len: 14; abundance: many; j_gene: TRBJ1-1; CDR3nt: TGTGCCAGCAGCCGTAAGGCGACGAACACTGAAGCTTTCTTT; CDR3aa: CASSRKATNTEAFF
v_gene: TRBV27; d_gene: TRBD1; len: 15; abundance: NA; j_gene: TRBJ1-5; CDR3nt: TGTGCCAGCAGCCAAGGGACAGGTAGCAATCAGCCCCAGCATTTT; CDR3aa: CASSQGTGSNQPQHF
v_gene: TRBV20-1; d_gene: NA; len: 14; abundance: many; j_gene: TRBJ1-1; CDR3nt: TGCAGTGCTAGATTGACGGATATGAACACTGAAGCTTTCTTT; CDR3aa: CSARLTDMNTEAFF
v_gene: TRBV20-1; d_gene: TRBD1; len: 14; abundance: NA; j_gene: TRBJ1-5; CDR3nt: TGCAGTGCTACAGGGGGGTCCCCCAATCAGCCCCAGCATTTT; CDR3aa: CSATGGSPNQPQHF
v_gene: TRBV30; d_gene: NA; len: 13; abundance: NA; j_gene: TRBJ2-3; CDR3nt: TGTGCCTGGACAGGGTCTTCCAGAGATACGCAGTATTTT; CDR3aa: CAWTGSSRDTQYF
v_gene: TRBV6-1; d_gene: TRBD1; len: 15; abundance: NA; j_gene: TRBJ1-6; CDR3nt: TGTGCCAGCGGACAGGATATCTTGATTGGATCACCCCTCCACTTT; CDR3aa: CASGQDILIGSPLHF
v_gene: TRBV7-6; d_gene: TRBD2; len: 16; abundance: NA; j_gene: TRBJ2-3; CDR3nt: TGTGCCAGCAGCTTAGATACGGGAGGATACACAGATACGCAGTATTTT; CDR3aa: CASSLDTGGYTDTQYF
v_gene: TRBV6-1; d_gene: NA; len: 15; abundance: NA; j_gene: TRBJ2-3; CDR3nt: TGTGCCAGCAGGAGCCGGGCCCTAGGGAGAGATACGCAGTATTTT; CDR3aa: CASRSRALGRDTQYF
v_gene: TRBV25-1; d_gene: NA; len: 15; abundance: few; j_gene: TRBJ2-5; CDR3nt: TGTGCCAGCAGTGTCGTGCACGTGGGGGCTGAGACCCAGTACTTC; CDR3aa: CASSVVHVGAETQYF
v_gene: TRBV20-1; d_gene: TRBD1; len: 12; abundance: few; j_gene: TRBJ2-5; CDR3nt: TGCAGTGCTAAAGACAGGGCGGGGACCCAGTACTTC; CDR3aa: CSAKDRAGTQYF
v_gene: TRBV4-3; d_gene: TRBD2; len: 16; abundance: NA; j_gene: TRBJ2-7; CDR3nt: TGCGCCAGCAGCCTGGGGACTAGCGGGGGCTCCTACGAGCAGTACTTC; CDR3aa: CASSLGTSGGSYEQYF
v_gene: TRBV12-3/TRBV12-4; d_gene: NA; len: 15; abundance: NA; j_gene: TRBJ2-3; CDR3nt: TGTGCCAGCAGACTACAAGGAGTACTGGCAGATACGCAGTATTTT; CDR3aa: CASRLQGVLADTQYF
v_gene: TRBV6-1; d_gene: NA; len: 14; abundance: NA; j_gene: TRBJ2-7; CDR3nt: TGTGCCAGCAGCCGGGACTTTAGCTCCTACGAGCAGTACTTC; CDR3aa: CASSRDFSSYEQYF
v_gene: TRBV4-1; d_gene: TRBD1; len: 16; abundance: many; j_gene: TRBJ2-4; CDR3nt: TGCGCCAGCAGCCAAAACCATGGGACAGGGCAAAACATTCAGTACTTC; CDR3aa: CASSQNHGTGQNIQYF
v_gene: TRBV10-3; d_gene: NA; len: 14; abundance: NA; j_gene: TRBJ2-5; CDR3nt: TGTGCCATCAGTGAGACCTTAAGGGGAGAGACCCAGTACTTC; CDR3aa: CAISETLRGETQYF
v_gene: TRBV5-1; d_gene: TRBD2; len: 19; abundance: many; j_gene: TRBJ2-1; CDR3nt: TGCGCCAGCAGCTTGGAGGCTAGCGGGAGAATCATTGCTTACAATGAGCAGTTCTTC; CDR3aa: CASSLEASGRIIAYNEQFF
v_gene: TRBV5-1; d_gene: NA; len: 14; abundance: many; j_gene: TRBJ1-4; CDR3nt: TGCGCCAGCAGTTTCTTGGGGCAGGGTGAAAAACTGTTTTTT; CDR3aa: CASSFLGQGEKLFF
v_gene: TRBV6-1; d_gene: NA; len: 13; abundance: many; j_gene: TRBJ1-1; CDR3nt: TGTGCCAGCCGTACCCCAGGCCTAGATGAAGCTTTCTTT; CDR3aa: CASRTPGLDEAFF
v_gene: TRBV12-3/TRBV12-4; d_gene: NA; len: 13; abundance: NA; j_gene: TRBJ1-1; CDR3nt: TGTGCCAGCAGTTTAGGCGGGGACACTGAAGCTTTCTTT; CDR3aa: CASSLGGDTEAFF
v_gene: TRBV20-1; d_gene: NA; len: 12; abundance: NA; j_gene: TRBJ2-7; CDR3nt: TGCAGTGCAAAGGGGTACTCCTACGAGCAGTACTTC; CDR3aa: CSAKGYSYEQYF
v_gene: TRBV20-1; d_gene: NA; len: 14; abundance: NA; j_gene: TRBJ1-2; CDR3nt: TGCAGTGCTAGAGATCGGGTGGCAGGCTATGGCTACACCTTC; CDR3aa: CSARDRVAGYGYTF
v_gene: TRBV5-6; d_gene: TRBD2; len: 16; abundance: many; j_gene: TRBJ2-3; CDR3nt: TGTGCCAGCAGCTCTGTGAGCGGGAGCAGCACAGATACGCAGTATTTT; CDR3aa: CASSSVSGSSTDTQYF
v_gene: TRBV27; d_gene: NA; len: 14; abundance: many; j_gene: TRBJ1-6; CDR3nt: TGTGCCAGCAGTTTAGAGGAGTATAATTCACCCCTCCACTTT; CDR3aa: CASSLEEYNSPLHF
v_gene: TRBV20-1; d_gene: TRBD2; len: 16; abundance: few; j_gene: TRBJ2-2; CDR3nt: TGCAGTGCTAGAGATGGCGGGAGGCCGAGCACCGGGGAGCTGTTTTTT; CDR3aa: CSARDGGRPSTGELFF
v_gene: TRBV10-3; d_gene: NA; len: 14; abundance: many; j_gene: TRBJ2-3; CDR3nt: TGTGCCATCAGCCTGGGGCGGAGCACAGATACGCAGTATTTT; CDR3aa: CAISLGRSTDTQYF
v_gene: TRBV29-1; d_gene: NA; len: 12; abundance: many; j_gene: TRBJ2-3; CDR3nt: TGCAGCGCTGAAGGGGGGTCAGATACGCAGTATTTT; CDR3aa: CSAEGGSDTQYF
v_gene: TRBV12-3/TRBV12-4; d_gene: NA; len: 14; abundance: NA; j_gene: TRBJ2-5; CDR3nt: TGTGCCAGCAGTGCCCTCGGCATCCAAGAGACCCAGTACTTC; CDR3aa: CASSALGIQETQYF
v_gene: TRBV9; d_gene: TRBD1; len: 15; abundance: NA; j_gene: TRBJ2-1; CDR3nt: TGTGCCAGCAGCCCCGGTGGACAGGGGTACAATGAGCAGTTCTTC; CDR3aa: CASSPGGQGYNEQFF
v_gene: TRBV5-6; d_gene: NA; len: 15; abundance: NA; j_gene: TRBJ1-3; CDR3nt: TGTGCCAGCAGCTTGGAGGTCAGCTCTGGAAACACCATATATTTT; CDR3aa: CASSLEVSSGNTIYF